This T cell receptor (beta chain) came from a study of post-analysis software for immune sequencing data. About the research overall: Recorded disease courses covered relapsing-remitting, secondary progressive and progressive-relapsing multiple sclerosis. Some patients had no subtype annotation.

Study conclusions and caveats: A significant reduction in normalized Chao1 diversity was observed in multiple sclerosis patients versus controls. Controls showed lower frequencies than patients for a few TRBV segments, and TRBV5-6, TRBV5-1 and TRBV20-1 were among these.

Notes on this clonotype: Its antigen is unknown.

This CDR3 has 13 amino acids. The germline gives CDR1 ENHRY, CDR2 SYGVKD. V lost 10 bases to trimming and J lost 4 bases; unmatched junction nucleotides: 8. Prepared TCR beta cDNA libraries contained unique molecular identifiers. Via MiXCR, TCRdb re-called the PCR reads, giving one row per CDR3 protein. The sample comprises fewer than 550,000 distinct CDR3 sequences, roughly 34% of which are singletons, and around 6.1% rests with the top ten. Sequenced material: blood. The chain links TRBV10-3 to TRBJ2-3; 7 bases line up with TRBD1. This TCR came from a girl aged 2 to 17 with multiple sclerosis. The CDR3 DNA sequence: TGTGCCACCAAGGGGGCGACGGCAGATACGCAGTATTTT. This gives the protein CATKGATADTQYF.